A selection of T cell receptor beta chains follows, all from one sample in a study of vaccination and CD4 T cells after COVID-19. TCRdb reanalysed the PCR reads using MiXCR and keeps one entry per CDR3 protein. Of about 8,000 distinct CDR3 sequences listed, approximately 40% are singletons. These receptors have no known antigen. Sequences were obtained from CD4+ T cells from blood, cultured in vitro. The source of these receptors is a human donor in good health. Both conserved end residues are part of each CDR3. The order of the fields is D gene, J gene, V gene, clone size, CDR3 protein, CDR3 DNA. The D gene is left open where the match is weak. Some rows have no size entry. The others give once, few or many, or a class for an expanded clone.

d_gene: TRBD1
j_gene: TRBJ1-5
v_gene: TRBV20-1
abundance: few
CDR3aa: CSARDPGTGLNQPQHF
CDR3nt: TGCAGTGCTAGAGACCCCGGGACAGGCCTAAATCAGCCCCAGCATTTT

d_gene: .
j_gene: TRBJ1-1
v_gene: TRBV7-8
abundance: .
CDR3aa: CASSSYREDTEAFF
CDR3nt: TGTGCCAGCAGCTCATACAGGGAGGACACTGAAGCTTTCTTT

d_gene: .
j_gene: TRBJ1-5
v_gene: TRBV7-8
abundance: .
CDR3aa: CASSLARSNQPQHF
CDR3nt: TGTGCCAGCAGCTTAGCCCGGAGCAATCAGCCCCAGCATTTT

d_gene: .
j_gene: TRBJ1-2
v_gene: TRBV30
abundance: .
CDR3aa: CALIGRYPSYGYTF
CDR3nt: TGTGCCTTAATCGGACGGTATCCGTCCTATGGCTACACCTTC

d_gene: .
j_gene: TRBJ1-1
v_gene: TRBV12-2
abundance: .
CDR3aa: CASRSGTQKAFF
CDR3nt: TGTGCAAGTCGCTCCGGGACACAAAAAGCTTTCTTT

d_gene: .
j_gene: TRBJ2-2
v_gene: TRBV20-1
abundance: medium-sized
CDR3aa: CSAFGQTANTGELFF
CDR3nt: TGCAGTGCGTTTGGACAAACCGCGAACACCGGGGAGCTGTTTTTT

d_gene: .
j_gene: TRBJ1-5
v_gene: TRBV15
abundance: few
CDR3aa: CATSRDNQPQHF
CDR3nt: TGTGCCACCAGCAGAGATAATCAGCCCCAGCATTTT

d_gene: .
j_gene: TRBJ1-1
v_gene: TRBV7-3
abundance: few
CDR3aa: CASSPTGMNTEAFF
CDR3nt: TGTGCCAGCAGCCCCACGGGCATGAACACTGAAGCTTTCTTT

d_gene: .
j_gene: TRBJ2-7
v_gene: TRBV10-2
abundance: .
CDR3aa: CASSEYGLTYEQYF
CDR3nt: TGCGCCAGCAGTGAGTATGGATTAACCTACGAGCAGTACTTC

d_gene: TRBD1
j_gene: TRBJ2-4
v_gene: TRBV19
abundance: .
CDR3aa: CASKGTGSNIQYF
CDR3nt: TGTGCCAGTAAAGGGACAGGGTCGAACATTCAGTACTTC

d_gene: .
j_gene: TRBJ1-1
v_gene: TRBV14
abundance: .
CDR3aa: CASSPARTEAFF
CDR3nt: TGTGCCAGCAGCCCAGCTAGGACTGAAGCTTTCTTT

d_gene: .
j_gene: TRBJ1-2
v_gene: TRBV6-1
abundance: few
CDR3aa: CASTPTGGDYGYTF
CDR3nt: TGTGCCAGCACCCCGACAGGCGGCGACTATGGCTACACCTTC

d_gene: .
j_gene: TRBJ1-2
v_gene: TRBV7-9
abundance: .
CDR3aa: CASSYHPRVYGYTF
CDR3nt: TGTGCCAGCAGCTACCACCCACGGGTCTATGGCTACACCTTC

d_gene: .
j_gene: TRBJ1-1
v_gene: TRBV11-2
abundance: .
CDR3aa: CASSLVGQNTEAFF
CDR3nt: TGTGCCAGCAGCTTAGTAGGGCAGAACACTGAAGCTTTCTTT

d_gene: .
j_gene: TRBJ1-6
v_gene: TRBV30
abundance: .
CDR3aa: CAWSVQPFGQNNSPLHF
CDR3nt: TGTGCCTGGAGTGTCCAGCCTTTCGGGCAAAATAATTCACCCCTCCACTTT

d_gene: TRBD1
j_gene: TRBJ1-1
v_gene: TRBV6-1
abundance: .
CDR3aa: CASTQGGRDTEAFF
CDR3nt: TGTGCCAGCACTCAGGGGGGCAGAGACACTGAAGCTTTCTTT

d_gene: .
j_gene: TRBJ1-5
v_gene: TRBV7-9
abundance: few
CDR3aa: CASRLGGDQPQHF
CDR3nt: TGTGCCAGCAGACTAGGTGGGGATCAGCCCCAGCATTTT

d_gene: TRBD1
j_gene: TRBJ2-7
v_gene: TRBV24-1
abundance: .
CDR3aa: CATSDTGQRYEQYF
CDR3nt: TGTGCCACCAGTGATACGGGACAGAGATACGAGCAGTACTTC

d_gene: .
j_gene: TRBJ1-1
v_gene: TRBV7-3
abundance: .
CDR3aa: CASSLMEDTEAFF
CDR3nt: TGTGCCAGCAGCTTAATGGAGGACACTGAAGCTTTCTTT

d_gene: TRBD1
j_gene: TRBJ1-2
v_gene: TRBV18
abundance: .
CDR3aa: CASSLDRQGSNYGYTF
CDR3nt: TGTGCCAGCTCACTCGATCGACAGGGTTCTAACTATGGCTACACCTTC

d_gene: .
j_gene: TRBJ2-5
v_gene: TRBV7-2
abundance: few
CDR3aa: CASSSWGAGETQYF
CDR3nt: TGTGCCAGCAGCTCGTGGGGGGCCGGAGAGACCCAGTACTTC

d_gene: TRBD1
j_gene: TRBJ1-5
v_gene: TRBV6-1
abundance: .
CDR3aa: CAAQAQGRGSGQPQHF
CDR3nt: TGTGCCGCCCAAGCACAGGGGAGGGGTTCGGGCCAGCCCCAGCATTTT

d_gene: TRBD1
j_gene: TRBJ1-5
v_gene: TRBV20-1
abundance: .
CDR3aa: CSANTGQGGQPQHF
CDR3nt: TGCAGTGCTAACACGGGACAGGGTGGGCAGCCCCAGCATTTT

d_gene: .
j_gene: TRBJ2-3
v_gene: TRBV27
abundance: .
CDR3aa: CASSFRGRDADTQYF
CDR3nt: TGTGCCAGCAGTTTCCGCGGAAGGGATGCAGATACGCAGTATTTT

d_gene: TRBD1
j_gene: TRBJ2-2
v_gene: TRBV5-8
abundance: .
CDR3aa: CASSWGQGGTGELFF
CDR3nt: TGTGCCAGCAGCTGGGGACAGGGTGGCACCGGGGAGCTGTTTTTT

d_gene: .
j_gene: TRBJ2-5
v_gene: TRBV15
abundance: .
CDR3aa: CAFSRGAGETQYF
CDR3nt: TGTGCCTTTTCTCGGGGGGCTGGAGAGACCCAGTACTTC

d_gene: TRBD2
j_gene: TRBJ2-3
v_gene: TRBV20-1
abundance: .
CDR3aa: CSAITSGGVSFYF
CDR3nt: TGCAGTGCAATAACTAGCGGGGGGGTTTCGTTCTATTTT

d_gene: .
j_gene: TRBJ2-3
v_gene: TRBV6-5
abundance: few
CDR3aa: CASSSDPAHTDTQYF
CDR3nt: TGTGCCAGCAGTTCTGACCCAGCCCACACAGATACGCAGTATTTT